This T cell receptor beta chain was retrieved from a study of cytomegalovirus exposure and HLA in healthy donors. PCR was performed using 60 Vbeta and 13 Jbeta primers. Profiling relied on immunoSEQ multiplex PCR, and the TCRdb table lists in-frame clones only, not all of them. The profile shows about 190,000 clones, roughly 75% of them singletons. In germline, CDR1 is MGHRA, CDR2 YSYEKL. CDR3 length: 16 amino acids. V lost 4 bases, J lost 7 bases, and 11 bases stayed unmatched. Material: PBMCs. This chain links TRBV4-1 with TRBJ1-5; TRBD1 matches at 9 bases. This receptor was taken from a man younger than 40 in good health and CMV-seropositive. CDR3 nucleotide sequence: TGCGCCAGCAGCCGAACACCGGGACAGGGCGGGCAGCCCCAGCATTTT. Protein sequence: CASSRTPGQGGQPQHF.